The present T cell receptor (beta chain) was sequenced within a study of blood T cell repertoires in COVID-19. Study information: Spain, Italy and the United States supplied samples that represented acute and convalescent COVID-19. The cDNA or gDNA used as material had been derived from T cells, B-cell-depleted T cells, or PBMCs.

As handled by the study authors: From reference gene primer amplification, estimates of nucleated cell counts were derived. Using immunoSEQ multiplex PCR, the repertoire was profiled, and TCRdb retains in-frame clones only, with some absent. V and J calls plus clone size are reproduced from that table; the DNA served to infer D and trimming. The profile shows 400,000 to 550,000 clones, roughly 85% of them singletons. Participants came from about two dozen US areas, aged roughly 18 to 95 years. The V end lost 4 bases, the J end lost 2 bases, and 10 bases lay between the germline ends. CDR1 and CDR2 (germline): SGHRS, YFSETQ. The CDR3 spans 14 residues.

This TCR was sampled from a woman aged 18-35 years with acute COVID-19. The rearrangement joins TRBV5-1 to TRBJ2-1; D unresolved. The sample was PBMCs or T cells enriched from blood (not recorded which). CDR3: CASSTTVTYNEQFF. CDR3 in DNA: TGCGCCAGCAGCACCACAGTAACCTACAATGAGCAGTTCTTC.